A selection of T cell receptor beta chains follows, all from one sample in a study of response to subunit inactivated influenza vaccine. TCRdb analysed the RT-PCR reads with MiXCR anew, one entry per CDR3 protein. The table lists approximately 500,000 distinct CDR3 sequences, roughly 13% of them singletons. The specimen was PBMCs from blood, collected 40 to 50 days after vaccination. The receptors derive from a man aged 45 to 65 who received an inactivated influenza vaccine. CDR3s include the opening cysteine and the closing phenylalanine or tryptophan. The order of the fields is J gene, clone size, V gene, D gene, CDR3 protein. D genes are given only for firm matches. Expanded clones are given a class, and other clones once, few, many or no size at all.

J: TRBJ1-1
size: many
V: TRBV7-8
D: TRBD1
CDR3: CASSPRVTGTGNTEAFF

J: TRBJ2-5
size: NA
V: TRBV29-1
D: NA
CDR3: CSVEEGQKTQETQYF

J: TRBJ2-5
size: NA
V: TRBV7-8
D: TRBD1
CDR3: CASSLGTGTQVETQYF

J: TRBJ2-1
size: NA
V: TRBV4-3
D: NA
CDR3: CASSQDRKGGEQFF

J: TRBJ2-1
size: few
V: TRBV24-1
D: NA
CDR3: CATSDYGTSYNEQFF

J: TRBJ2-7
size: few
V: TRBV7-2
D: TRBD2
CDR3: CASSLADVSYEQYF

J: TRBJ2-7
size: many
V: TRBV29-1
D: TRBD2
CDR3: CSVEGTSGSKIYEQYF

J: TRBJ2-1
size: few
V: TRBV29-1
D: NA
CDR3: CSVEGLPSSYNEQFF

J: TRBJ1-1
size: NA
V: TRBV5-1
D: NA
CDR3: CASSLGFGQGYTEAFF

J: TRBJ2-4
size: many
V: TRBV20-1
D: NA
CDR3: CSASTGGVRNIQYF

J: TRBJ2-6
size: NA
V: TRBV15
D: NA
CDR3: CATSTAGAGANVLTF

J: TRBJ2-5
size: few
V: TRBV6-1
D: NA
CDR3: CASSEAARGADVTQYF

J: TRBJ2-1
size: many
V: TRBV12-3/TRBV12-4
D: TRBD2
CDR3: CASSSGASNEQFF

J: TRBJ2-7
size: few
V: TRBV6-5
D: NA
CDR3: CASSYRAGSSYEQYF

J: TRBJ2-7
size: NA
V: TRBV3-1
D: NA
CDR3: CASSQSSRANYEQYF

J: TRBJ2-2
size: NA
V: TRBV12-3/TRBV12-4
D: TRBD2
CDR3: CASSPAGTTGELFF

J: TRBJ2-5
size: many
V: TRBV9
D: NA
CDR3: CASSVGNGIETQYF

J: TRBJ2-1
size: NA
V: TRBV5-4
D: TRBD2
CDR3: CASSLAAGGASYNEQFF

J: TRBJ2-7
size: few
V: TRBV12-3/TRBV12-4
D: TRBD1
CDR3: CASSLGQASDEQYF

J: TRBJ1-1
size: few
V: TRBV20-1
D: NA
CDR3: CSASGRGTEAFF

J: TRBJ1-2
size: NA
V: TRBV11-1
D: NA
CDR3: CASSLFTGAKALLNYGYTF

J: TRBJ2-7
size: few
V: TRBV11-2
D: NA
CDR3: CASSFRDTYEQYF

J: TRBJ1-2
size: NA
V: TRBV7-9
D: NA
CDR3: CASSFPTGQTNYGYTF

J: TRBJ2-1
size: many
V: TRBV11-2
D: NA
CDR3: CASRIAWGGRRRYNEQFF

J: TRBJ1-4
size: NA
V: TRBV5-1
D: NA
CDR3: CASSSDRTNEKLFF

J: TRBJ2-7
size: NA
V: TRBV7-9
D: NA
CDR3: CASSEDLEQYF

J: TRBJ2-1
size: NA
V: TRBV20-1
D: TRBD2
CDR3: CSATPLLSGRDDEQFF

J: TRBJ2-7
size: NA
V: TRBV12-3/TRBV12-4
D: NA
CDR3: CASSGTAAYEQYF

J: TRBJ1-6
size: few
V: TRBV20-1
D: NA
CDR3: CSAPIQGTNSPLHF

J: TRBJ2-7
size: NA
V: TRBV28
D: NA
CDR3: CASSVVEPQEEYEQYF

J: TRBJ1-4
size: few
V: TRBV12-3/TRBV12-4
D: NA
CDR3: CASSSPQVDEKLFF

J: TRBJ1-3
size: few
V: TRBV9
D: NA
CDR3: CASSVAAGNENTIYF

J: TRBJ2-5
size: NA
V: TRBV20-1
D: NA
CDR3: CSATASLGGTQYF

J: TRBJ2-7
size: NA
V: TRBV20-1
D: TRBD1
CDR3: CSALNRDRGRPYF

J: TRBJ2-3
size: many
V: TRBV29-1
D: NA
CDR3: CSVEDQASGDTQYF

J: TRBJ2-3
size: few
V: TRBV7-9
D: NA
CDR3: CASRPPGTDTQYF

J: TRBJ1-6
size: few
V: TRBV27
D: NA
CDR3: CASSFGTVDNSPLHF

J: TRBJ1-2
size: few
V: TRBV10-3
D: TRBD1
CDR3: CAITGDRGNYGYTF

J: TRBJ1-1
size: few
V: TRBV20-1
D: NA
CDR3: CSARLLTVGTEAFF

J: TRBJ1-5
size: few
V: TRBV6-2/TRBV6-3
D: TRBD1
CDR3: CASSSSNTGTGRRPQHF

J: TRBJ2-5
size: many
V: TRBV20-1
D: TRBD1
CDR3: CSAMRAGGRETQYF

J: TRBJ1-1
size: NA
V: TRBV5-1
D: NA
CDR3: CANPKAGVPDTEAFF

J: TRBJ2-7
size: NA
V: TRBV28
D: NA
CDR3: CASSLRLGFGEQYF

J: TRBJ2-7
size: NA
V: TRBV11-2
D: NA
CDR3: CASSSLRYYEQYF

J: TRBJ2-1
size: NA
V: TRBV4-3
D: TRBD2
CDR3: CASSPRGSGRYEQFF

J: TRBJ2-7
size: few
V: TRBV28
D: NA
CDR3: CAIVGAGTYEQYF